The source of this T cell receptor beta chain is a study of tumor-infiltrating lymphocytes in primary liver carcinoma. For the study at large: Samples produced roughly 3.65 to 7.5 million productive TCRbeta reads, comparable across tissue types.

With a constant-region primer, TCR beta cDNA was made from approximately 520 ng of total RNA. Three rounds of nested multiplex PCR with slightly modified ARM-PCR produced TCR beta libraries. A single record per CDR3 protein comes from TCRdb applying MiXCR to the multiplex PCR reads. The repertoire holds around 54,000 distinct CDR3 sequences, with roughly 77% as singletons. Study observations and caveats: Tumor region pairs shared more overlap than did tumor-adjacent and tumor-blood pairs. The 250 largest clones made up significantly more of tumor than blood repertoires (p = 0.039).

Comments on this clonotype: Its specificity is unknown.

Extraction of RNA together with DNA used about 20-34 mg of unsorted bulk tissue. Each tumor specimen held more than 75% viable tumor cells. The sample taken for sequencing was liver tumor tissue from sampling region 2. The subset here: tumor region T2, inferior pole. This clonotype was sampled from a man aged 35 to 55 with primary liver carcinoma and hepatitis B virus infection.

Written as DNA, the CDR3 is TGTGGAAGCAGCCCCGGAACTAGACTGGATACGCAGTATTTT. Protein product: CGSSPGTRLDTQYF. V usage is TRBV11-2 and J usage is TRBJ2-3; tentative D call: TRBD2 (5 bases). Germline values: CDR1 SGHAT, CDR2 FQNNGV. The CDR3 is made up of 14 amino acids.